A single sample is the source of the 24 T cell receptor beta chains below, sequenced in a study of T cell repertoires in ileal Crohn's disease. TCRdb keeps only in-frame clones here, not all; method: immunoSEQ multiplex PCR. The data hold 8,000 to 8,500 clones, with over 75% observed a single time. Source material: ileal tissue. Every receptor here comes from an adult with Crohn's disease.

DNA of the CDR3: TGTGCCATCAGTGTGGGGGGGAACACTGAAGCTTTCTTT. This gives the protein CAISVGGNTEAFF. V and J are TRBV10-3 and TRBJ1-1; D might be TRBD1 (5 bases). The CDR3 has 13 amino acids. Germline V lookup: CDR1 ENHRY, CDR2 SYGVKD. The V and J ends lost 4 bases and 1 base respectively, with 7 bases between them.

CDR3 bases: TGCACCAGCAGCCGAGATGGGGGGGGCTATGGCTACACCTTC. Translation gives CTSSRDGGGYGYTF. The V gene is TRBV1, the J gene TRBJ1-2. TRBV1 counts as a pseudogene. The CDR3 is made up of 14 amino acids.

The chain couples TRBV7-8 to TRBJ2-6; D unresolved. The CDR3 is 16 residues long. Trimming pared 1 base from V and 0 bases from J, leaving 7 bases between. Germline V CDR1 and CDR2: SGHVS, FQNEAQ. The CDR3 sequence: CASSLGAVSGANVLTF. The CDR3 DNA is TGTGCCAGCAGCTTAGGGGCTGTCTCTGGGGCCAACGTCCTGACTTTC.

The V gene is TRBV18, the J gene TRBJ2-3, with 11 bases lining up with TRBD2. J lost 5 bases, V lost 2 bases, and 3 bases had no gene match. The CDR3 covers 15 residues. Germline V CDR1 and CDR2: KGHSH, LQKENI. The CDR3 nucleotides are TGTGCCAGCTCACCAGCTAGCGGGGGGCGAGATACGCAGTATTTT. It specifies CASSPASGGRDTQYF.

This chain uses TRBV10-2 with TRBJ2-7; D is possibly TRBD1 (5 bases). Germline CDR1 reads WSHSY; CDR2 reads SAAADI. V was trimmed by 6 bases and J by 2 bases, leaving 23 bases between them. This CDR3 spans 17 amino acids. Here the CDR3 reads CASSRTRKGHFPYEQYF. For the CDR3, the DNA is TGCGCCAGCAGCCGTACCCGAAAGGGGCACTTCCCCTACGAGCAGTACTTC.

The rearrangement links TRBV4-1 to TRBJ2-2, with TRBD1 matching over 8 bases. The CDR3 spans 16 residues. CDR1 is MGHRA, CDR2 YSYEKL, per germline. V gave up 3 bases and J gave up 5 bases; unmatched junction bases: 8. CDR3 loop: CASSHPDRGRTGELFF. As DNA, the CDR3 is TGCGCCAGCAGCCATCCCGACAGGGGCAGGACCGGGGAGCTGTTTTTT.

Only one count was recorded for this clone. The chain couples TRBV2 to TRBJ1-6; D not certain. The CDR3 consists of 13 residues. Trimming cost V 6 bases and J 9 bases, with 12 bases left between them. Per the germline V gene, CDR1 is SNHLY and CDR2 is FYNNEI. CDR3 protein: CASSDGGFSPLHF. CDR3 bases: TGTGCCAGCAGCGACGGCGGGTTTTCACCCCTCCACTTT.

The J gene is TRBJ1-1, the V gene TRBV30; D remains unclear. This CDR3 spans 14 amino acids. Trimming took 2 bases from V and 0 from J, leaving 10 bases between them. Germline loops: CDR1 GTSNPN, CDR2 SVGIG (reference sequence). The DNA for the CDR3 is TGTGCCTGGAGTAGACTAGGGATGAACACTGAAGCTTTCTTT. It encodes CAWSRLGMNTEAFF.

This clone is large within its sample. The V call is TRBV4-2, the J call TRBJ1-3; D is uncertain. This CDR3 comprises 15 residues. Trimming removed 0 bases from V and 4 bases from J, with 10 bases in between. The germline CDR1 and CDR2 sequences are LGHNA and YNFKEQ. The CDR3 loop is CASSQEGGNGNTIYF. In DNA, the CDR3 is TGTGCCAGCAGCCAAGAAGGAGGGAACGGAAACACCATATATTTT.

The chain joins TRBV5-4 to TRBJ2-2; D is unresolved. Per the germline V gene, CDR1 is SGHNT and CDR2 is YYREEE (reference sequence). Trimming shortened V by 3 bases and J by 3 bases, and 3 bases separated the two germline ends. The CDR3 is made up of 12 amino acids. The CDR3 is CASSSDTGELFF. For the CDR3, the DNA is TGTGCCAGCAGCTCCGACACCGGGGAGCTGTTTTTT.

The chain carries TRBV4-1 and TRBJ2-7; 7 nucleotides agree with TRBD2. The CDR3 loop spans 16 amino acids. Germline CDR1 reads MGHRA; CDR2 reads YSYEKL. The ends lost 0 bases at V and 0 bases at J; junction bases unmatched: 5. The CDR3 spells CASSQDYPGGSYEQYF. In nucleotides, the CDR3 is TGCGCCAGCAGCCAAGATTACCCGGGGGGCTCCTACGAGCAGTACTTC.

This clone appeared a few times. This rearrangement joins TRBV2 to TRBJ1-6; no definite D call. The germline gives CDR1 SNHLY, CDR2 FYNNEI. The CDR3 loop spans 13 amino acids. With 7 bases removed from V and 5 bases from J, the gap between germline ends came to 9 bases. The CDR3: CASKMTDNSPLHF. The CDR3 nucleotides are TGTGCCAGCAAGATGACTGATAATTCACCCCTCCACTTT.

The J gene is TRBJ2-3, the V gene TRBV6-4; 12 nucleotides line up with TRBD2. Germline-derived CDR1 and CDR2 are MRHNA and SNTAGT. J was trimmed by 4 bases and V by 5 bases; bases with no gene match: 4. The length of the CDR3 is 15 residues. CDR3 bases: TGTGCCAGCAGTACTCTAGCGGGGGGGCCAGATACGCAGTATTTT. This sequence encodes CASSTLAGGPDTQYF.

With respect to this clone: The same CDR3 also results from other DNA sequences found in this sample. This chain joins TRBV9 and TRBJ2-7; 8 positions agree with TRBD1. The CDR3 sequence is 15 residues long. V was clipped by 0 bases and J by 5 bases; unmatched bases: 7. Germline V CDR1 and CDR2: SGDLS, YYNGEE. The CDR3 sequence: CASSVEGQGADEQYF. In DNA form, the CDR3 reads TGTGCCAGCAGCGTAGAGGGGCAGGGGGCAGACGAGCAGTACTTC.

The count of this clone is one. The V call is TRBV6-4, the J call TRBJ2-3; 12 nucleotides match TRBD1. The CDR3 spans 15 residues. Germline lookup yields CDR1 MRHNA and CDR2 SNTAGT. Losses at the gene ends were 4 bases for V and 4 bases for J; bases not matched to a gene: 3. The CDR3 sequence: CASSAGTGGADTQYF. The CDR3 DNA follows: TGTGCCAGCAGTGCCGGGACAGGGGGCGCAGATACGCAGTATTTT.

V gene TRBV5-1 combines with J gene TRBJ2-3; TRBD2 matches at 10 bases. The CDR3 runs 16 residues. Trimming at V came to 7 bases and at J to 0 bases, leaving 8 bases not matched to a gene. In germline, CDR1 is SGHRS, CDR2 YFSETQ. The CDR3 reads CASGTSVTTSTDTQYF. The CDR3 DNA reads TGCGCCAGCGGGACTAGCGTTACTACTAGCACAGATACGCAGTATTTT.

The J gene is TRBJ2-5, the V gene TRBV7-9; 7 bases are a match to TRBD1. The CDR3 loop spans 15 amino acids. V shed 0 bases and J 3 bases; nucleotides not matched to a gene: 4. Germline loops: CDR1 SEHNR, CDR2 FQNEAQ (reference sequence). CDR3 sequence reads: CASSLARRGKETQYF. CDR3 DNA sequence: TGTGCCAGCAGCTTAGCCCGCAGGGGGAAAGAGACCCAGTACTTC.

The chain links TRBV11-2 to TRBJ2-7; 16 bases line up with TRBD2. Per germline, CDR1 SGHAT and CDR2 FQNNGV. The CDR3 covers 17 residues. Germline trimming cut 5 bases from V and 0 bases from J; bases unmatched to any gene: 4. The CDR3 loop is CASSGTSGGASSYEQYF. DNA of the CDR3: TGTGCCAGCAGCGGGACTAGCGGGGGGGCTAGCTCCTACGAGCAGTACTTC.

The chain links TRBV29-1 to TRBJ2-1; 9 bases fit TRBD1. The CDR3 consists of 14 residues. Germline assignment: CDR1 SQVTM and CDR2 ANQGSEA. Losses at the gene ends were 6 bases for V and 3 bases for J; bases not matched to a gene: 6. The CDR3, as DNA: TGCAGCGTGGACACAGGGGGCGACTACAATGAGCAGTTCTTC. It translates to CSVDTGGDYNEQFF.

This chain joins TRBV7-2 and TRBJ1-6; no clear D. Germline loops: CDR1 SGHTA, CDR2 FQGNSA. V was trimmed by 4 bases and J by 6 bases, leaving 4 bases between them. This CDR3 contains 12 residues. CDR3 loop: CASSSTNSPLHF. CDR3 nucleotide sequence: TGTGCCAGCAGCTCTACTAATTCACCCCTCCACTTT.

The V gene is TRBV18, the J gene TRBJ2-5; 9 nucleotides line up with TRBD2. The germline gives CDR1 KGHSH, CDR2 LQKENI. The CDR3 spans 14 residues. Trimming at V came to 2 bases and at J to 7 bases, leaving 5 bases not matched to a gene. The CDR3 sequence: CASSPAAGGPTQYF. CDR3 DNA: TGTGCCAGCTCACCAGCAGCGGGGGGCCCGACCCAGTACTTC.

This clone appeared once. CDR3 DNA sequence: TGTGCCACCAGCAGAGATATCGACAGGGGGAATCAGCCCCAGCATTTT. It yields the protein CATSRDIDRGNQPQHF. This rearrangement joins TRBV15 to TRBJ1-5; 9 bases agree with TRBD1. J lost 4 bases, V lost 0 bases, and 4 bases had no gene match. The V gene's germline CDR1 is LNHNV and CDR2 YYDKDF (reference sequence). The CDR3 is 16 amino acids.

The chain combines TRBV14 with TRBJ2-7; 9 nucleotides agree with TRBD1. V shed 3 bases and J 3 bases; nucleotides not matched to a gene: 12. The CDR3 covers 17 residues. Germline V gives CDR1 SGHDN, CDR2 FVKESK. DNA of the CDR3: TGTGCCAGCAGCCACAGGGGGTTTGGGACAGGGAACTACGAGCAGTACTTC. This codes for CASSHRGFGTGNYEQYF.

In DNA, the CDR3 is TGTGCCAGCACCCCAGGAGGGACAGCCCGCAACGAGCAGTACTTC. As protein: CASTPGGTARNEQYF. The chain carries TRBV6-1 and TRBJ2-7; TRBD1 is a possible D gene (7 bases). The V gene lost 7 bases and the J gene lost 5 bases, with 21 bases spanning the gap. The CDR3 extends over 15 amino acids. Germline assignment: CDR1 MNHNS and CDR2 SASEGT.